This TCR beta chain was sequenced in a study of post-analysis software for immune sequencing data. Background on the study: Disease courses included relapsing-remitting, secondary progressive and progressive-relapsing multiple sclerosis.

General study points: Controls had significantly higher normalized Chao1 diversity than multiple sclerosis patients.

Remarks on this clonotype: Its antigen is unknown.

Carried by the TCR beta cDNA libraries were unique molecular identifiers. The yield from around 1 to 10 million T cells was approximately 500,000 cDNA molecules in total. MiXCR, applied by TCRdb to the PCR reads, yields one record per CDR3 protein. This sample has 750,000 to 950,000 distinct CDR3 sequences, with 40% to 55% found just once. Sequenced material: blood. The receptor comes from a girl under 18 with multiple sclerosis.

The CDR3 sequence is CATSFRVGDEQFF. The DNA for the CDR3 is TGTGCCACCAGCTTCCGAGTAGGGGATGAGCAGTTCTTC. The genes are TRBV15 and TRBJ2-1, with a weak D call TRBD1 (5 bases). This CDR3 spans 13 amino acids. Deletions cut 5 bases from V and 8 bases from J, with 13 bases between. CDR1 and CDR2 from the germline V gene are LNHNV and YYDKDF (reference sequence).